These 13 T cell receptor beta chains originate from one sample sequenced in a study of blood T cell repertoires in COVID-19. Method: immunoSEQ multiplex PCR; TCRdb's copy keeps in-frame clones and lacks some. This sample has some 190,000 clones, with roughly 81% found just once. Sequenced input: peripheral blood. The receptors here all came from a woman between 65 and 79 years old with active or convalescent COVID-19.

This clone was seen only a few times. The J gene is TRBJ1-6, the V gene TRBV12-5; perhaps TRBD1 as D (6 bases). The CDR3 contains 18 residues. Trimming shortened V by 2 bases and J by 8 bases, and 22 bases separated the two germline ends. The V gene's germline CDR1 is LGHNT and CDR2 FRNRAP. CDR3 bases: TGTGCTAGTGGTTTGCTCCAGGGAGGGGGTCCAGTTGATTCACCCCTCCACTTT. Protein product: CASGLLQGGGPVDSPLHF.

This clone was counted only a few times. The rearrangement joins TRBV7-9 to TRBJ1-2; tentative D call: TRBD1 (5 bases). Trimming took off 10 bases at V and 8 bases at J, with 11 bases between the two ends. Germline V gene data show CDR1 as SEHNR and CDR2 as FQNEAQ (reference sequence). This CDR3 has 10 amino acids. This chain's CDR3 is CAMGGSGYTF. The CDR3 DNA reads TGTGCCATGGGGGGGTCCGGCTACACCTTC.

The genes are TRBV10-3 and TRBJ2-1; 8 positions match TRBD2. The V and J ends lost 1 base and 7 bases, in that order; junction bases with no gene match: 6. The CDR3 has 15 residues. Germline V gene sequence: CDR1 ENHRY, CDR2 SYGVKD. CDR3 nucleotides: TGTGCCATCAGTGAGTATACGGGAGGGAAGAATGAGCAGTTCTTC. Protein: CAISEYTGGKNEQFF.

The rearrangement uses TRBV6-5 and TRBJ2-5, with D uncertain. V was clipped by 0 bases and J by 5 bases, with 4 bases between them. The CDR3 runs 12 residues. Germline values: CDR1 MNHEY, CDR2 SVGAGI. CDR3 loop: CASSYSGETQYF. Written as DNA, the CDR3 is TGTGCCAGCAGTTACTCTGGCGAGACCCAGTACTTC.

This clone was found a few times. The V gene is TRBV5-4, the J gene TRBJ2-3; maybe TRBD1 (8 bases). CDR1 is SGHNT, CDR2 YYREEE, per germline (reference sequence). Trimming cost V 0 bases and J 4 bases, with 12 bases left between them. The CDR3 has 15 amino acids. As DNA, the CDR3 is TGTGCCAGCAGCTTGGACAGGGGGAGGGCAGATACGCAGTATTTT. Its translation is CASSLDRGRADTQYF.

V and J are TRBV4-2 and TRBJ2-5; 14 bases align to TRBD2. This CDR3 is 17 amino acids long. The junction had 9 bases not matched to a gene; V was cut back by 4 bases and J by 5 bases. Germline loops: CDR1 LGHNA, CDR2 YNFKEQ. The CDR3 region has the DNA TGTGCCAGCAGCCTTCAACCGGGACTAGCGGGAGACGAGACCCAGTACTTC. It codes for CASSLQPGLAGDETQYF.

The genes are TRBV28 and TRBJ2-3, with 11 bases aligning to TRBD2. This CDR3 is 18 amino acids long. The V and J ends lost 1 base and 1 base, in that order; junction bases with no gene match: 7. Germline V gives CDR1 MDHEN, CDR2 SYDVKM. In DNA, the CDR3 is TGTGCCAGCAGTTTATTTGTAGCGGGAGGGCCGGGCACAGATACGCAGTATTTT. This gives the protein CASSLFVAGGPGTDTQYF.

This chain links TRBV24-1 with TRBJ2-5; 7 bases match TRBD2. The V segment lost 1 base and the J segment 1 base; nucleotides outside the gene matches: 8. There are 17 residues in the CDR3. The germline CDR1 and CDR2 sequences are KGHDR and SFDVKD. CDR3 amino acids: CATSDFTSAELQETQYF. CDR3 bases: TGTGCCACCAGTGATTTTACTAGCGCCGAACTCCAAGAGACCCAGTACTTC.

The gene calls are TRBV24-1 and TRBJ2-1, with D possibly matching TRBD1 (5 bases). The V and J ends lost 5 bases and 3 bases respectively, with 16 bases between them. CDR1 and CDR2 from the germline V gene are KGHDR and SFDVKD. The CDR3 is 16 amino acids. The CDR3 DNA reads TGTGCCACCAGTGCAACTTCAGGGCGGCACTACAATGAGCAGTTCTTC. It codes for CATSATSGRHYNEQFF.

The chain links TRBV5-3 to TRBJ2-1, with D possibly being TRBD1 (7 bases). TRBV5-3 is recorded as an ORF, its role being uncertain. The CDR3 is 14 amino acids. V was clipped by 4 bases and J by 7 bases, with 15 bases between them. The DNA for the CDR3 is TGTGCCAGAAGCGCGGGGACAGATTTGAATGAGCAGTTCTTC. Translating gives CARSAGTDLNEQFF.

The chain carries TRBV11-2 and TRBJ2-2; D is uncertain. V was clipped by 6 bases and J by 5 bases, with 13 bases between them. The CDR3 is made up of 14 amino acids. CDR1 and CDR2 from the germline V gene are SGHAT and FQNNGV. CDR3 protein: CASSPPARTGELFF. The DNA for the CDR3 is TGTGCCAGCAGTCCCCCAGCGAGGACCGGGGAGCTGTTTTTT. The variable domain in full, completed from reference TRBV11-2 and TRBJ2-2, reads EAGVAQSPRYKIIEKRQSVAFWCNPISGHATLYWYQQILGQGPKLLIQFQNNGVVDDSQLPKDRFSAERLKGVDSTLKIQPAKLEDSAVYLCASSPPARTGELFFGEGSRLTVL.

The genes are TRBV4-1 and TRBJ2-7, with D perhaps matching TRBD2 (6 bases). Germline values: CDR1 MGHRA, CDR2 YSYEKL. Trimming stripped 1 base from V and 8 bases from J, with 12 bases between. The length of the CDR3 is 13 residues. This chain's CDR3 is CASSQGPGRKQYF. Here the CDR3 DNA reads TGCGCCAGCAGCCAAGGGCCGGGGAGGAAGCAGTACTTC.

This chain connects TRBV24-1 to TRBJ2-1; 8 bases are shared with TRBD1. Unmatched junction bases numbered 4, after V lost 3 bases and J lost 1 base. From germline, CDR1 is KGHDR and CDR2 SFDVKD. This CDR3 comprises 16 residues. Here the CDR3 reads CATSDPGQDSYNEQFF. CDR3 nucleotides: TGTGCCACCAGTGATCCGGGACAGGATTCCTACAATGAGCAGTTCTTC.